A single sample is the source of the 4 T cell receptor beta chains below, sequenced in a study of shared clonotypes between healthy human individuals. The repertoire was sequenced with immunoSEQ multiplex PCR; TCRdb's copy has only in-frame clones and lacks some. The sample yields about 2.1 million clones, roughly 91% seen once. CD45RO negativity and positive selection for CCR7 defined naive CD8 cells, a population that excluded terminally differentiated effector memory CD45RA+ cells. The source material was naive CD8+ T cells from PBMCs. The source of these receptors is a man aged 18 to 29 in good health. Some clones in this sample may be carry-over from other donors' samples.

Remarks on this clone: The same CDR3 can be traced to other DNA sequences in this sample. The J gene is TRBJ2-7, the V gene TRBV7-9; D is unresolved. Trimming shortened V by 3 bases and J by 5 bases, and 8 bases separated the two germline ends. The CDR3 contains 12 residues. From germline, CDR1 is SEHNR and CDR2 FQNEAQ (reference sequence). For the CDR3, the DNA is TGTGCCAGCAGCTTCGTTGGGGACGAGCAGTACTTC. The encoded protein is CASSFVGDEQYF.

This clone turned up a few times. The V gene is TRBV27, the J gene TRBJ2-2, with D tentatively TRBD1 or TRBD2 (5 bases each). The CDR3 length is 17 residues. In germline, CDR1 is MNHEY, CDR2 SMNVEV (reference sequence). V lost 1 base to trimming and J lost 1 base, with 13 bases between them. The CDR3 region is CASSLWAGTVNTGELFF. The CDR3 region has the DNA TGTGCCAGCAGTTTATGGGCCGGGACGGTGAACACCGGGGAGCTGTTTTTT.

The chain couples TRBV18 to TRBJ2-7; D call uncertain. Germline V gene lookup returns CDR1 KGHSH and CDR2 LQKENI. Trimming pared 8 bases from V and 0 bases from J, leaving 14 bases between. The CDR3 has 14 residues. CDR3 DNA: TGTGCCAGCAAGCGTGGTAAGAGCTCCTACGAGCAGTACTTC. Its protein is CASKRGKSSYEQYF.

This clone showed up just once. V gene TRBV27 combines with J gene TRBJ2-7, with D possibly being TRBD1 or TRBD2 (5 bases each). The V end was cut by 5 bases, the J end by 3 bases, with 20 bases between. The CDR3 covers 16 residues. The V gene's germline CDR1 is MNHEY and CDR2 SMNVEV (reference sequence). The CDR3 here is CASSPSSRDGYYEQYF. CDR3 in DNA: TGTGCCAGCAGTCCCTCTAGCCGGGACGGCTACTACGAGCAGTACTTC.